The source of this TCR beta chain is a study of cytomegalovirus exposure and HLA in healthy donors. About the research overall: In an early release, HLA-typed donors contributed some 88 million unique TCR sequences. Genotyping showed 81% of 398 donors falling in the Caucasian-associated ancestry cluster. Overall study findings and caveats: The classifier reportedly diagnosed cytomegalovirus status with high specificity and sensitivity. Relative to equally common others, HLA-associated TCR beta chains showed greater clonal expansion in a later analysis.

With regard to this clone: Its antigen is undetermined.

Researchers ran the PCR with 60 Vbeta and 13 Jbeta primers. TCRdb's table, derived via immunoSEQ multiplex PCR, lists solely in-frame clones and lacks some. The table lists 110,000 or so clones, more than 60% of them singletons. The trim removed 11 bases at V and 3 bases at J, leaving 6 bases unmatched. Germline V lookup: CDR1 LNHDA, CDR2 SQIVND (reference sequence). The CDR3 has 12 residues. The chain recombines TRBV19 with TRBJ1-1; TRBD1 matches 7 bases. The clonotype comes from a man in his thirties or forties in good health and CMV-seronegative. The specimen was PBMCs. The CDR3 loop is CAAGTAYTEAFF. The CDR3 DNA reads TGTGCCGCTGGGACAGCGTACACTGAAGCTTTCTTT. Full variable domain (remainder filled in from reference TRBV19 and TRBJ1-1): DGGITQSPKYLFRKEGQNVTLSCEQNLNHDAMYWYRQDPGQGLRLIYYSQIVNDFQKGDIAEGYSVSREKKESFPLTVTSAQKNPTAFYLCAAGTAYTEAFFGQGTRLTVV.